The sequence of this TCR beta chain was determined in a study of T cell responses to AZD1222 COVID-19 vaccine (dated by TCRdb to the early 2020s). Study-wide context: A total of approximately 230 trial participants underwent TCR sequencing, of whom approximately 210 received two doses of AZD1222 and about 25 received two doses of the MenACWY control vaccine. Trial participants were enrolled into age subgroups of 18-55, 56-69 and 70-plus years, which contained about 150, 28 and 57 TCR-sequenced participants, respectively. General study outcomes and caveats: The whole spike protein was spanned by vaccine-associated CD4 TCRs, and dominant responses were seen in regions 160-218 and 743-854. After two AZD1222 doses, spike-specific TCR breadth and depth were significantly higher than at day 0 and than in MenACWY recipients. In the small 56-69-year group, the increase in depth fell short of significance, most likely because of low power. Because no samples from the day 14 peak response were available, repertoires could be characterized only after the peak T cell response. Conclusions about previously exposed vaccinees were limited because only five to seven AZD1222 recipients were SARS-CoV-2 seropositive at baseline. Nearly half of unique spike-specific TCRs reportedly recognized epitopes outside regions mutated in the B.1.351 and B.1.1.7 variants. Most participants were white British and females outnumbered males, and the authors suggested that clonal diversity may have been underestimated.

The CDR3 regions of human TCRbeta chains were analyzed by immunosequencing. In the authors' own workflow: Repertoire TCRs were matched against a reference library of SARS-CoV-2-specific TCRs generated with the MIRA antigen-specificity platform. Breadth was defined as the fraction of unique TCRs that were SARS-CoV-2-associated. Depth was defined as the fraction of total T cells that were SARS-CoV-2-associated. Each spike-specific TCR was assigned to its reactive spike region and to a CD4 or CD8 class using the MIRA data. Log10-transformed breadth and depth values were compared by one-way ANOVA with Sidak's multiple comparisons tests. The source is immuneACCESS, and TCRdb retained only in-frame sequences with V and J called. Part of the clones is not carried over; for the studies checked, unresolved V genes explain less than half of this, and the remainder is unexplained. V and J calls plus clone size are reproduced from that table; the DNA served to infer D and trimming. For this sample there are over 85,000 clones; approximately 92% appear just once. The ten largest clones represent 2.5% of the sample.

From the cysteine through the phenylalanine, the CDR3 covers 13 amino acids. Only the CDR3 portion is preserved as DNA: 39 bases, with reading frame beginning at the first base. For CDR1 and CDR2, the germline V gene (reference sequence) lists LGHDT and YNNKEL. V and J lose 5 bases and 0 bases, and a span of 7 bases separates them. What the time point label conveys for this sample: about 28 days (+/-7) after the second vaccine dose. AZD1222 recipients whose second dose came at about 4 weeks and those whose second dose came at about 12 weeks were combined into one group, since spike-specific TCR depth and breadth did not differ between the two schedules. Vaccinee samples came from UK trials COV001 and COV002, including a single-blind randomized controlled phase 2/3 trial of AZD1222 (ChAdOx1 nCoV-19) in healthy adults. For TCRbeta chain sequencing, PBMC samples were collected from trial participants at day 0 and at day 28 after the second dose.

The table lists this clone with a count of one. The target of this receptor is not known. Per-base quality was not reported, and no clone a single base away is much larger than it. In this chain, TRBV3-1 (or the pseudogene TRBV3-2) is recombined with TRBJ1-2, with the identity of the D gene unclear. The clonotype was recovered from an adult who received the AZD1222 COVID-19 vaccine. This specimen was peripheral blood, taken 28 days after the second AZD1222 dose. This receptor has the CDR3 CASSDPANYGYTF. The nucleotide sequence is TGTGCCAGCAGCGATCCAGCTAACTATGGCTACACCTTC.